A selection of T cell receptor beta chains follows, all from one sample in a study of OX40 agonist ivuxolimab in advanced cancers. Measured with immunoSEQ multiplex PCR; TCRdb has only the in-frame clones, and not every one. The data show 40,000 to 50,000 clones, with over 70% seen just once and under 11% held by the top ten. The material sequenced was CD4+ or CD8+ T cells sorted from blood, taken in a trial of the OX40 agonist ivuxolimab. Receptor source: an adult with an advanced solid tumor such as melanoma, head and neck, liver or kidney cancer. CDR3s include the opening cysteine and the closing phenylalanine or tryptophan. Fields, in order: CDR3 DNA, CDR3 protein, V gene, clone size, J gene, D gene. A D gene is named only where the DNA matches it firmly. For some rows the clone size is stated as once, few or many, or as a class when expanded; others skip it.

TGCGCCAGCAGCCCTGCCGGGACCCTTCGGAGCGAGCAGTACTTC | CASSPAGTLRSEQYF | TRBV4-1 | once | TRBJ2-7 | .
TGTGCCAGTAGAGGGACTACGCACAATGAGCAGTTCTTC | CASRGTTHNEQFF | TRBV19 | . | TRBJ2-1 | TRBD2
TGCAGCGTTGTGGGGGCAGGGGCACCCTTCCAGCATTTT | CSVVGAGAPFQHF | TRBV29-1 | . | TRBJ1-5 | .
TGTGCCATCAGCAGGGACTACGAGCAGTACTTC | CAISRDYEQYF | TRBV10-3 | . | TRBJ2-7 | .
TGTGCCAGCATCCCACAGGGGAACACCGGGGAGCTGTTTTTT | CASIPQGNTGELFF | TRBV6-6 | . | TRBJ2-2 | .
TGTGCCAGTAGTATTCAAGCGGGAGTTAAAAACGAGCAGTACTTC | CASSIQAGVKNEQYF | TRBV19 | . | TRBJ2-7 | TRBD2
TGCGCCAGCAGCCAGGGCCGCACCGGGGAGCTGTTTTTT | CASSQGRTGELFF | TRBV4-1 | . | TRBJ2-2 | .
TGTGCCAGCAGCGGCAGGACAGGGGGCACCTATGGCTACACCTTC | CASSGRTGGTYGYTF | TRBV5-6 | . | TRBJ1-2 | TRBD1
TGTGCCAGCAGCTTGGGTGCTCCTGGGGCCAACGTCCTGACTTTC | CASSLGAPGANVLTF | TRBV7-8 | . | TRBJ2-6 | .
TGCGCCAGCAGCTTGGCGGGGGTAGGCCTCCAAGAGACCCAGTACTTC | CASSLAGVGLQETQYF | TRBV5-1 | . | TRBJ2-5 | .
TGTGCCAGCATCAGTGGGATCGCCTCCTACGAGCAGTACTTC | CASISGIASYEQYF | TRBV6-1 | . | TRBJ2-7 | .
TGTGCCAGCTTGAGGGGACAGGGAGTGAGCACTGAAGCTTTCTTT | CASLRGQGVSTEAFF | TRBV6-6 | . | TRBJ1-1 | TRBD1
TGTGCCAGCAGGTCCCCGAGGGGTATCGGGGAGCTGTTTTTT | CASRSPRGIGELFF | TRBV27 | . | TRBJ2-2 | .
TGCGCCAGCAGCTCGGGGGCGGGAGGGAGCACAGATACGCAGTATTTT | CASSSGAGGSTDTQYF | TRBV5-1 | . | TRBJ2-3 | TRBD2
TGTGCCATCAGTGAGCCGGGACTAGGATATGAGCAGTTCTTC | CAISEPGLGYEQFF | TRBV10-3 | . | TRBJ2-1 | TRBD2
TGCGCCAGCAGCTTGGCCCCTCCGGGGTCTAATGAAAAACTGTTTTTT | CASSLAPPGSNEKLFF | TRBV5-1 | few | TRBJ1-4 | .
TGTGCCAGCAGTGACCGGGACAGGGTTTCCAATGAGCAGTTCTTC | CASSDRDRVSNEQFF | TRBV25-1 | . | TRBJ2-1 | TRBD1
TGTGCCAGCAGTTCGGGACAGAACACTGAAGCTTTCTTT | CASSSGQNTEAFF | TRBV6-5 | . | TRBJ1-1 | .
TGTGCCAGCAGACGACAGGGGGCTAGCAATCAGCCCCAGCATTTT | CASRRQGASNQPQHF | TRBV28 | . | TRBJ1-5 | TRBD1
TGTGCCCGGAAGACGGGGACTGAAGCTTTCTTT | CARKTGTEAFF | TRBV30 | few | TRBJ1-1 | .
TGTGCCAGCAGTTTATTAAGCGGGAGTACTTCCAATGAGCAGTTCTTC | CASSLLSGSTSNEQFF | TRBV27 | . | TRBJ2-1 | TRBD2
TGTGCCAGCAGTTCCCTCTCGAGTAGTTCTTTACATGAGCAGTTCTTC | CASSSLSSSSLHEQFF | TRBV6-5 | once | TRBJ2-1 | .
TGTGCCAGCAGCCCGGGACACTTGAACACTGAAGCTTTCTTT | CASSPGHLNTEAFF | TRBV9 | medium-sized | TRBJ1-1 | .
TGTGCCAGCAGTGAAATGTTTGGGAAAGCAGATACGCAGTATTTT | CASSEMFGKADTQYF | TRBV6-1 | . | TRBJ2-3 | .
TGTGCCAGTAGCCCTCGGGACAGGGTGCAGGGTAGGAGCAATCAGCCCCAGCATTTT | CASSPRDRVQGRSNQPQHF | TRBV19 | . | TRBJ1-5 | TRBD1
TGCGCCAGCAGCTTGGGGGGGAATAATGAAAAACTGTTTTTT | CASSLGGNNEKLFF | TRBV5-1 | few | TRBJ1-4 | .
TGTGCCAGCAGCTTGGGGCGGTCTGAAGCTTTCTTT | CASSLGRSEAFF | TRBV5-6 | . | TRBJ1-1 | .
TGTGCCAGCAGCTTGGTCCGTAGGGGGGGGTTCACCGGGGAGCTGTTTTTT | CASSLVRRGGFTGELFF | TRBV5-4 | . | TRBJ2-2 | .
TGTGCCAGCAGTTTGGTTGGGACAGGGCAAGAGACCCAGTACTTC | CASSLVGTGQETQYF | TRBV28 | . | TRBJ2-5 | TRBD1
TGTGCCAGCAGCGTACGGGAGGGGCCTTCCTACAATGAGCAGTTCTTC | CASSVREGPSYNEQFF | TRBV9 | . | TRBJ2-1 | TRBD2
TGTGCCAGCTCACCCACTTGGACGGAGAACACTGAAGCTTTCTTT | CASSPTWTENTEAFF | TRBV18 | . | TRBJ1-1 | .
TGTGCCAGCAGCGTCATGACTAGCGGAGCCTACGAGCAGTACTTC | CASSVMTSGAYEQYF | TRBV7-2 | . | TRBJ2-7 | TRBD2
TGTGCCTGCCCTGACAGGGGGCGCACCGGGGAGCTGTTTTTT | CACPDRGRTGELFF | TRBV30 | . | TRBJ2-2 | TRBD1
TGCAGCGTTGTGTCCCGCGGGGAGACCCAGTACTTC | CSVVSRGETQYF | TRBV29-1 | . | TRBJ2-5 | .
TGTGCCAGCAGACGGACTAGCTCTAACTCCTACGAGCAGTACTTC | CASRRTSSNSYEQYF | TRBV6-5 | . | TRBJ2-7 | TRBD2
TGCGCCAGCAGCCCGGGGACAGGGACTACGAAGGAGTACTTC | CASSPGTGTTKEYF | TRBV5-1 | . | TRBJ2-5 | TRBD1
TGTGCTAGCCGAGGGGCGGGCGGCTACACCTTC | CASRGAGGYTF | TRBV30 | medium-sized | TRBJ1-2 | .
TGTGCCAGCAGCTTAGCGGGGGACAGGGGTGAGGATCAGCCCCAGCATTTT | CASSLAGDRGEDQPQHF | TRBV7-2 | . | TRBJ1-5 | TRBD1
TGTGCCAGCAGTGAACAACAGGGGGCTCGAGAGACCCAGTACTTC | CASSEQQGARETQYF | TRBV2 | . | TRBJ2-5 | TRBD1
TGTGCCAGCAGGGGTGGGGGCTACGAGCAGTACTTC | CASRGGGYEQYF | TRBV2 | . | TRBJ2-7 | .
TGTGCCAGCTCACCACCAGGGGGCCCCACCGGGGAGCTGTTTTTT | CASSPPGGPTGELFF | TRBV18 | . | TRBJ2-2 | TRBD1
TGTGCCATCAGTGAAAGGGGACTAGGGGTAGATGAGCAGTTCTTC | CAISERGLGVDEQFF | TRBV10-3 | . | TRBJ2-1 | TRBD2
TGTGCCAGCAGCGTAGTAGGGGATTCACCCCTCCACTTT | CASSVVGDSPLHF | TRBV9 | . | TRBJ1-6 | .
TGTGCCAGCAGTTCGGGACAGGGGCCGGTGGGCTATGGCTACACCTTC | CASSSGQGPVGYGYTF | TRBV28 | . | TRBJ1-2 | TRBD1
TGTGCCAGCAGCTCGTGGACATCCTCACCCTACGAGCAGTACTTC | CASSSWTSSPYEQYF | TRBV11-2 | . | TRBJ2-7 | .